The 32 T cell receptor beta chains in this list originate from one sample, sequenced in a study of human T cells and chemical hapten exposure. TCRdb itself ran the RACE reads through MiXCR, one entry per CDR3 protein. The table includes about 130,000 distinct CDR3 sequences, roughly 9.5% detected once. Noted time point: healthy volunteer bleed at 2 weeks. Whole blood, unfractionated, served as the material for total RNA extraction. The sequenced sample was whole blood. These receptors were obtained from a male donor in good health. Some clones in this sample may be carry-over from other donors' samples.

In its sample, this clonotype was seen a few times. V and J are TRBV19 and TRBJ2-7; TRBD1 aligns across 8 bases. CDR3 size: 15 residues. Germline values: CDR1 LNHDA, CDR2 SQIVND (reference sequence). Trimming cost V 0 bases and J 5 bases; bases outside gene matches: 6. CDR3 nucleotide sequence: TGTGCCAGTAGTATAGATCGAGGGACAGGCGACGAGCAGTACTTC. Encoded protein: CASSIDRGTGDEQYF.

This clonotype showed up many times. The chain uses TRBV13 and TRBJ2-7, with 14 positions matching TRBD2. J gave up 1 base and V 3 bases, and 5 bases lay outside the gene matches. Germline CDR1 reads PRHDT; CDR2 reads FYEKMQ (reference sequence). The CDR3 spans 17 residues. The CDR3 DNA follows: TGTGCCAGCAGCTTCCGACTAGCGGGGGGGTTATCCTACGAGCAGTACTTC. Encoded protein: CASSFRLAGGLSYEQYF.

The chain employs TRBV12-3 or TRBV12-4 and TRBJ2-4, with D perhaps TRBD2 (6 bases). The ends were cut back, 6 bases at V and 1 base at J, with 13 bases in the middle. The CDR3 length is 15 residues. CDR3 DNA sequence: TGTGCCAGCAGGGGCAGGGAGGCGGCCAAAAACATTCAGTACTTC. It is translated as CASRGREAAKNIQYF.

In this sample, this clonotype turned up many times. This chain uses TRBV6-6 with TRBJ1-5; D is unclear. This CDR3 region has 12 residues. Per the germline V gene, CDR1 is MNHNY and CDR2 is SVGAGI (reference sequence). V gave up 6 bases and J gave up 2 bases, with 5 bases separating them. Written as DNA, the CDR3 is TGTGCCAGCAGCCAGCGCAATCAGCCCCAGCATTTT. Its protein is CASSQRNQPQHF.

The chain couples TRBV29-1 to TRBJ1-2, with 9 bases fitting TRBD1. V gave up 3 bases and J gave up 4 bases; unmatched junction bases: 6. The length of the CDR3 is 14 residues. Germline V gene data show CDR1 as SQVTM and CDR2 as ANQGSEA. CDR3: CSVDSGQGFYGYTF. CDR3 nucleotide sequence: TGCAGCGTTGACTCCGGACAGGGGTTCTATGGCTACACCTTC.

J is TRBJ1-2 and V is TRBV6-5, with 7 nucleotides matching TRBD1. Germline trimming cut 6 bases from V and 3 bases from J; bases unmatched to any gene: 4. The germline V gene has CDR1 MNHEY and CDR2 SVGAGI. The CDR3 contains 13 residues. The CDR3 DNA sequence: TGTGCCAGCAGCGGACAGGCGGACTATGGCTACACCTTC. Amino acid sequence: CASSGQADYGYTF.

The CDR3 spells CASSDGTSGIQETQYF. The CDR3 nucleotides read TGCGCCAGCAGCGACGGGACTAGCGGGATCCAAGAGACCCAGTACTTC. The chain joins TRBV5-1 to TRBJ2-5, with 13 bases aligning to TRBD2. CDR1 is SGHRS and CDR2 is YFSETQ in the germline V gene. Losses at the gene ends were 4 bases for V and 1 base for J; bases not matched to a gene: 4. This CDR3 is 16 amino acids long.

The chain is built from TRBV7-2 and TRBJ2-5, with TRBD2 matching 16 bases. Germline lookup yields CDR1 SGHTA and CDR2 FQGNSA. The CDR3 length is 16 residues. V shed 5 bases and J 7 bases; nucleotides not matched to a gene: 7. The CDR3 protein is CASSPPGLAGGGTQYF. The CDR3 bases are TGTGCCAGCAGCCCCCCGGGACTAGCGGGGGGGGGGACCCAGTACTTC.

V is TRBV28 and J is TRBJ1-3, with 7 positions matching TRBD1. J gave up 2 bases and V 5 bases, and 3 bases lay outside the gene matches. Germline V gene lookup returns CDR1 MDHEN and CDR2 SYDVKM. This CDR3 is 14 amino acids long. CDR3 amino acids: CASSPQGAGNTIYF. CDR3 DNA: TGTGCCAGCAGTCCCCAGGGGGCTGGAAACACCATATATTTT.

This clonotype was observed at least ten times. The chain has TRBV7-2 and TRBJ1-5; a possible D gene is TRBD1 (6 bases). The CDR3 contains 13 residues. V lost 2 bases to trimming and J lost 4 bases, with 6 bases between them. Germline CDR1 is SGHTA and CDR2 is FQGNSA. CDR3 residues: CASSLQGNQPQHF. In DNA form, the CDR3 reads TGTGCCAGCAGCTTACAGGGGAATCAGCCCCAGCATTTT.

This clonotype was seen a few times. The chain's CDR3 is CAWSYKANTEAFF. DNA for the CDR3: TGTGCCTGGAGCTATAAGGCGAACACTGAAGCTTTCTTT. The chain combines TRBV30 with TRBJ1-1; D is unresolved. Looked up from germline, CDR1 is GTSNPN and CDR2 is SVGIG (reference sequence). The CDR3 length is 13 residues. V lost 3 bases, J lost 1 base, and 9 bases lay in between.

This clonotype was picked up many times. The genes are TRBV29-1 and TRBJ1-5, with D possibly being TRBD1 (5 bases). The CDR3 spans 13 residues. The germline V gene has CDR1 SQVTM and CDR2 ANQGSEA. With 7 bases removed from V and 6 bases from J, the gap between germline ends came to 16 bases. The CDR3 nucleotides are TGCAGCGCGTCGGCAGGGTTGGGTCAGCCCCAGCATTTT. This translates into CSASAGLGQPQHF.

V gene TRBV7-9 combines with J gene TRBJ1-5; D perhaps matches TRBD1 (6 bases). This CDR3 is built from 15 residues. Trimming stripped 5 bases from V and 0 bases from J, with 11 bases between. Germline loops: CDR1 SEHNR, CDR2 FQNEAQ (reference sequence). The CDR3 here is CASSTDRTSNQPQHF. The CDR3 DNA reads TGTGCCAGCAGCACAGACAGGACTAGCAATCAGCCCCAGCATTTT.

This clonotype showed up just a few times. The chain is built from TRBV6-1 and TRBJ2-3; D is possibly TRBD2 (5 bases). The CDR3 covers 15 residues. The ends were cut back, 4 bases at V and 1 base at J, with 12 bases in the middle. Germline V gene lookup returns CDR1 MNHNS and CDR2 SASEGT. The CDR3 region has the DNA TGTGCCAGCAGTGTTATGCGGGTTCGCACAGATACGCAGTATTTT. It yields the protein CASSVMRVRTDTQYF.

In its sample, this clonotype was seen many times. The chain has TRBV9 and TRBJ1-1; TRBD1 is a possible D gene (5 bases). V lost 3 bases and J lost 0, with 12 bases in between. Germline-derived CDR1 and CDR2 are SGDLS and YYNGEE. CDR3 length: 15 residues. This chain's CDR3 is CASSAADKMNTEAFF. CDR3 in DNA: TGTGCCAGCAGCGCCGCGGACAAGATGAACACTGAAGCTTTCTTT.

This clonotype showed up many times. The V call is TRBV29-1, the J call TRBJ2-3; possibly TRBD2 for D (6 bases). V was pared by 8 bases and J by 2 bases, with 14 bases between. The germline V gene encodes CDR1 SQVTM and CDR2 ANQGSEA. This CDR3 has 13 residues. This CDR3 is CSIIGTYTDTQYF. The CDR3 DNA follows: TGCAGCATCATCGGGACTTACACAGATACGCAGTATTTT.

V is TRBV2 and J is TRBJ2-1; TRBD2 matches 11 bases. Germline loops: CDR1 SNHLY, CDR2 FYNNEI. The V gene end was trimmed by 9 bases and the J gene end by 2 bases; junction bases not matched to a gene: 3. The CDR3 covers 14 residues. The CDR3 reads CASPGLAAYNEQFF. DNA of the CDR3: TGTGCCAGTCCGGGACTAGCGGCCTACAATGAGCAGTTCTTC.

Ten or more counts support this clonotype. CDR3 amino acids: CASSADRATEAFF. The CDR3 nucleotides are TGTGCCAGCAGTGCTGACAGGGCCACTGAAGCTTTCTTT. This sequence joins TRBV2 and TRBJ1-1; TRBD1 aligns across 7 bases. This CDR3 comprises 13 residues. Germline CDR1 and CDR2: SNHLY and FYNNEI. Trimming at V came to 4 bases and at J to 4 bases, leaving 3 bases not matched to a gene.

The chain recombines TRBV27 with TRBJ1-5, with 9 bases fitting TRBD1. CDR1 is MNHEY, CDR2 SMNVEV, per germline (reference sequence). V was clipped by 4 bases and J by 0 bases; unmatched bases: 7. The CDR3 has 17 residues. CDR3 in DNA: TGTGCCAGCAGTTCGGACAGGGGTGGATATAGCAATCAGCCCCAGCATTTT. Translating gives CASSSDRGGYSNQPQHF.

This clonotype came up many times. The chain has TRBV5-1 and TRBJ2-4; D remains unclear. V lost 4 bases to trimming and J lost 5 bases, with 13 bases between them. The CDR3 runs to 14 residues. Germline values: CDR1 SGHRS, CDR2 YFSETQ. CDR3 residues: CASSGGGPQNIQYF. For the CDR3, the DNA is TGCGCCAGCAGCGGTGGTGGCCCCCAAAACATTCAGTACTTC.

This clonotype was counted only a few times. At one end, the junction sequence differs from germline, possibly due to a read error. V gene TRBV15 combines with J gene TRBJ2-7; perhaps D is TRBD1 or TRBD2 (5 bases each). The CDR3 extends over 15 amino acids. Germline V gene sequence: CDR1 LNHNV, CDR2 YYDKDF (reference sequence). This CDR3 is CATSGVPGPYYGQYF. The CDR3, as DNA: TGTGCCACCAGCGGCGTCCCGGGACCCTATTACGGGCAGTACTTC.

This clonotype was detected many times. The CDR3 sequence: CASSRDRGSTTNEKLFF. The CDR3 DNA reads as TGTGCCAGCAGCCGGGACAGGGGGTCAACAACTAATGAAAAACTGTTTTTT. The chain uses TRBV7-9 and TRBJ1-4; TRBD1 matches 11 bases. The ends lost 5 bases at V and 0 bases at J; junction bases unmatched: 5. Germline V gene data show CDR1 as SEHNR and CDR2 as FQNEAQ (reference sequence). The CDR3 is 17 amino acids.

This clonotype was detected many times. This chain connects TRBV6-5 to TRBJ1-5; D is unresolved. Trimming took off 6 bases at V and 9 bases at J, with 12 bases between the two ends. The germline V gene has CDR1 MNHEY and CDR2 SVGAGI. There are 12 residues in the CDR3. The CDR3 DNA follows: TGTGCCAGCAGAGGCCTCCAAGGGCCCCAGCATTTT. It yields the protein CASRGLQGPQHF.

The chain uses TRBV6-5 and TRBJ1-4; possible D gene TRBD1, 5 bases. This CDR3 is 13 amino acids long. The germline V gene has CDR1 MNHEY and CDR2 SVGAGI. Trimming shortened V by 9 bases and J by 5 bases, and 13 bases separated the two germline ends. CDR3: CASTYRSNEKLFF. The DNA for the CDR3 is TGTGCCAGTACCTACAGGTCGAATGAAAAACTGTTTTTT.

This clonotype was observed a handful of times. The rearrangement links TRBV20-1 to TRBJ2-3; D is unresolved. Germline V gene sequence: CDR1 DFQATT, CDR2 SNEGSKA (reference sequence). The V end was cut by 3 bases, the J end by 11 bases, with 21 bases between. CDR3 size: 14 residues. CDR3 sequence: CSASPVGMGLWQYF. The DNA of the CDR3 is TGCAGTGCTAGTCCGGTTGGCATGGGGTTATGGCAGTATTTT.

This clonotype was observed many times. CDR3 sequence (DNA): TGTGCCAGCAGACAAGCCGGCAATGAGCAGTTCTTC. This sequence encodes CASRQAGNEQFF. The chain uses TRBV6-5 and TRBJ2-1; no reliable D call. V was pared by 6 bases and J by 6 bases, with 9 bases between. CDR3 length: 12 amino acids. CDR1 is MNHEY, CDR2 SVGAGI, per germline.

The chain has TRBV19 and TRBJ2-5; D is unresolved. The V end lost 4 bases, the J end lost 5 bases, and 8 bases lay between the germline ends. CDR3 length: 12 amino acids. The V gene's germline CDR1 is LNHDA and CDR2 SQIVND (reference sequence). DNA of the CDR3: TGTGCCAGTAGTACCGACCGGGAGACCCAGTACTTC. Protein: CASSTDRETQYF.

This clonotype was counted between two and nine times. V usage is TRBV10-3 and J usage is TRBJ2-3; no clear D gene. The CDR3 covers 14 residues. The V and J ends lost 4 bases and 4 bases respectively, with 12 bases between them. CDR1 is ENHRY and CDR2 is SYGVKD in the germline V gene. CDR3 nucleotides: TGTGCCATCAGTGGGACCAGAGGCGCAGATACGCAGTATTTT. Encoded protein: CAISGTRGADTQYF.

The J gene is TRBJ2-1, the V gene TRBV19; D might be TRBD2 (5 bases). CDR3 length: 15 residues. The V gene's germline CDR1 is LNHDA and CDR2 SQIVND (reference sequence). The V end lost 7 bases, the J end lost 8 bases, and 21 bases lay between the germline ends. CDR3 nucleotides: TGTGCCAGTACCGCTCGCCAAGAAGGGAGCGATGAGCAGTTCTTC. As protein: CASTARQEGSDEQFF. Drawing the rest from reference TRBV19 and TRBJ2-1, the complete variable domain is DGGITQSPKYLFRKEGQNVTLSCEQNLNHDAMYWYRQDPGQGLRLIYYSQIVNDFQKGDIAEGYSVSREKKESFPLTVTSAQKNPTAFYLCASTARQEGSDEQFFGPGTRLTVL.

This clonotype has just a few counts. V is TRBV5-1 and J is TRBJ2-5; no definite D call. The CDR3 runs 16 residues. Germline V CDR1 and CDR2: SGHRS, YFSETQ. V gave up 2 bases and J gave up 1 base, with 15 bases separating them. This chain's CDR3 is CASSFYPENFQETQYF. CDR3 sequence (DNA): TGCGCCAGCAGCTTTTATCCAGAGAACTTCCAAGAGACCCAGTACTTC.

In DNA form, the CDR3 reads TGTGCCAGCAGCCACACCAGGGGGCCTTACTATGGCTACACCTTC. Translating gives CASSHTRGPYYGYTF. The chain employs TRBV7-9 and TRBJ1-2; 8 nucleotides align to TRBD1. CDR1 is SEHNR and CDR2 is FQNEAQ in the germline V gene (reference sequence). This CDR3 contains 15 residues. The V and J ends lost 5 bases and 3 bases, in that order; junction bases with no gene match: 8.

V is TRBV7-9 and J is TRBJ2-7; tentatively, D is TRBD2 (6 bases). V was trimmed by 4 bases and J by 7 bases, leaving 11 bases between them. The germline CDR1 and CDR2 sequences are SEHNR and FQNEAQ (reference sequence). CDR3 size: 12 residues. The CDR3 region is CASSSPEGEQYF. The DNA of the CDR3 is TGTGCCAGCAGCTCCCCGGAGGGAGAGCAGTACTTC.